This T cell receptor beta chain is drawn from a study of beta chain features in type 1 diabetes. Study results and limitations: The study found moderately but significantly shorter TCRB CDR3s in all four CD4+ subsets of Type 1 diabetes patients. Possibly, sequencing cDNA over-represented cells that had high TCR expression levels.

The study reverse transcribed the entire isolated RNA, so it sequenced expressed TCRB transcripts. TCRdb's copy holds only in-frame clones and misses some; the assay was immunoSEQ multiplex PCR. The sample contains 55,000 to 80,000 clones, nearly 50% of which appear only once. Purity of each sorted population was above 95%. Trimming took 7 bases from V and 1 from J; bases not matched to a gene: 3. CDR1 and CDR2 (germline): MNHNS, SASEGT. The CDR3 is 14 residues long. On this clone itself: Its antigen is not known.

The chain combines TRBV6-1 with TRBJ2-2, with TRBD1 identical over 7 bases. This receptor was identified in a man aged 30-40 years with type 1 diabetes. Source material: central memory CD4+ T cells from blood. The CDR3 sequence is CASMGQLNTGELFF. The CDR3 nucleotides are TGTGCCAGCATGGGACAGCTGAACACCGGGGAGCTGTTTTTT.